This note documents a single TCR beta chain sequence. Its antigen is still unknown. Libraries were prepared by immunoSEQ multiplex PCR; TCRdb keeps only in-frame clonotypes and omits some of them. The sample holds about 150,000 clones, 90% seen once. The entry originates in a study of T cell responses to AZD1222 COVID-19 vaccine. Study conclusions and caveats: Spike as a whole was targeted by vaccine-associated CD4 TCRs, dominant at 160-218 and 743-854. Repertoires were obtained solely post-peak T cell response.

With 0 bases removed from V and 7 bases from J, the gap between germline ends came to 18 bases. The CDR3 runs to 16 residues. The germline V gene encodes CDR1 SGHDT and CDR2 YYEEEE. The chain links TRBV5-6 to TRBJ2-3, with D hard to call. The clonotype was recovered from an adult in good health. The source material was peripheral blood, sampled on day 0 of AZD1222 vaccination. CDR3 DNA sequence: TGTGCCAGCAGCTTGGGTGGTCAGACAAGTACAAATACGCAGTATTTT. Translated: CASSLGGQTSTNTQYF.